Listed below are T cell receptor beta chains from one sample, sequenced in a study of naive and memory T cell subsets. TCRdb itself ran the 5' RACE reads through MiXCR, one entry per CDR3 protein. The data hold 30,000 to 40,000 distinct CDR3 sequences, with 16% observed a single time. The receptors derive from a female donor in good health. The conserved cysteine and the conserved F or W are not part of the CDR3 here. The size field is filled for only some rows; it gives once, few, many or a size class.

>TRBJ2-7|10|medium-sized|TRBV10-1
ASSPSGYEQY
>TRBJ1-3|13|few|TRBV20-1
SASDRASSGNTIY
>TRBJ1-1|12|many|TRBV29-1
SVEGGEENTEAF
>TRBJ2-2|14|few|TRBV5-6
ASSLGTSGFTGELF
>TRBJ2-6|13|-|TRBV15
ATSRGARGANVLT
>TRBJ2-7|12|few|TRBV29-1
SVSHRTVSYEQY
>TRBJ1-1|13|few|TRBV7-9
ASRPPGTGGTEAF
>TRBJ2-7|12|many|TRBV7-7
ASSLRGQEDEQY
>TRBJ2-1|16|-|TRBV6-1
ASSSGLAGGLSYNEQF
>TRBJ1-1|10|many|TRBV29-1
SAGQSNTEAF
>TRBJ1-2|10|few|TRBV6-5
ATRTLQGRDT
>TRBJ1-3|14|-|TRBV6-6
ASSFPRTAPGNTIY
>TRBJ1-1|12|many|TRBV27
ASSLQGWGTEAF
>TRBJ1-2|14|few|TRBV6-5
ASSFVGQGRDYGYT
>TRBJ2-5|12|many|TRBV29-1
SASGTAGQETQY
>TRBJ2-5|12|few|TRBV7-9
ASSSILSIETQY
>TRBJ2-7|13|many|TRBV6-5
ASSYNERGGYEQY
>TRBJ2-1|11|few|TRBV7-3
ASSNGAGGWQF
>TRBJ1-5|12|many|TRBV20-1
SARGEGGRRPQH
>TRBJ2-1|12|many|TRBV20-1
SASPGQGYNEQF
>TRBJ1-5|13|-|TRBV6-5
ASSYSQGGNQPQH
>TRBJ2-1|16|many|TRBV20-1
SARSRTSGRGSYNEQF
>TRBJ2-2|13|medium-sized|TRBV5-5
ASSLEARGSGELF
>TRBJ1-1|10|many|TRBV3-1
ASAPGNTEAF
>TRBJ2-1|13|-|TRBV7-9
ASSSTVTNVDEQF
>TRBJ2-6|13|few|TRBV7-2
ASSLGGTGANVLT
>TRBJ1-1|11|many|TRBV18
ASSSDMNTEAF